The entry below describes one T cell receptor (beta chain). Its target is unknown. This CDR3 has 13 residues. Losses at the gene ends were 5 bases for V and 5 bases for J; bases not matched to a gene: 8. CDR1 is DFQATT, CDR2 SNEGSKA, per germline (reference sequence). Genomic DNA was employed as the template in profiling TCR beta VDJ and CDR3. TCRdb used MiXCR to reprocess the reads, holding one entry per CDR3 protein. Here the sample spans some 190,000 distinct CDR3 sequences, around 45% being singletons. The entry originates in a study of CD8+CD57+ T cells in acquired aplastic anemia. Across the whole study: Sorting CD4+ and CD8+ cells gave DNA averaging about 3.1 ug. Broader study findings: It was found that about 31 CD8+ CDR3 sequences were shared between patients and controls. Levels of CD8+ Simpson's diversity were not significantly distinct in patients versus controls.

The rearrangement links TRBV20-1 to TRBJ2-7; 8 positions agree with TRBD1. The TCR originated in a human donor in good health. Sequencing input: sorted CD4+, CD8+, or CD8+CD57+ T cells (not recorded which) from PBMCs. DNA of the CDR3: TGCAGTGCTTGGCAGGGGGCGAGGAACGAGCAGTACTTC. Protein: CSAWQGARNEQYF.